This T cell receptor beta chain was captured in a study of cytomegalovirus exposure and HLA in healthy donors. Study-wide points: It was about 150 TCR beta chains that were listed as cytomegalovirus-associated.

Amplification used 60 Vbeta primers and 13 Jbeta primers. Generated by immunoSEQ multiplex PCR, the TCRdb table keeps only in-frame clones and is missing some. Its listing shows about 51,000 clones. The CDR3 covers 15 residues. Germline trimming cut 2 bases from V and 5 bases from J; bases unmatched to any gene: 4. Per germline, CDR1 PRHDT and CDR2 FYEKMQ (reference sequence). Comments on this clone: No antigen is known for it.

Sequencing was done on a sample of PBMCs. The clonotype was recovered from a man aged 40-50 years in good health and CMV-seropositive. The chain carries TRBV13 and TRBJ2-5; 11 bases line up with TRBD1. The CDR3 sequence: CASSLRTGGMETQYF. The CDR3 DNA reads TGTGCCAGCAGCTTACGGACAGGGGGCATGGAGACCCAGTACTTC.